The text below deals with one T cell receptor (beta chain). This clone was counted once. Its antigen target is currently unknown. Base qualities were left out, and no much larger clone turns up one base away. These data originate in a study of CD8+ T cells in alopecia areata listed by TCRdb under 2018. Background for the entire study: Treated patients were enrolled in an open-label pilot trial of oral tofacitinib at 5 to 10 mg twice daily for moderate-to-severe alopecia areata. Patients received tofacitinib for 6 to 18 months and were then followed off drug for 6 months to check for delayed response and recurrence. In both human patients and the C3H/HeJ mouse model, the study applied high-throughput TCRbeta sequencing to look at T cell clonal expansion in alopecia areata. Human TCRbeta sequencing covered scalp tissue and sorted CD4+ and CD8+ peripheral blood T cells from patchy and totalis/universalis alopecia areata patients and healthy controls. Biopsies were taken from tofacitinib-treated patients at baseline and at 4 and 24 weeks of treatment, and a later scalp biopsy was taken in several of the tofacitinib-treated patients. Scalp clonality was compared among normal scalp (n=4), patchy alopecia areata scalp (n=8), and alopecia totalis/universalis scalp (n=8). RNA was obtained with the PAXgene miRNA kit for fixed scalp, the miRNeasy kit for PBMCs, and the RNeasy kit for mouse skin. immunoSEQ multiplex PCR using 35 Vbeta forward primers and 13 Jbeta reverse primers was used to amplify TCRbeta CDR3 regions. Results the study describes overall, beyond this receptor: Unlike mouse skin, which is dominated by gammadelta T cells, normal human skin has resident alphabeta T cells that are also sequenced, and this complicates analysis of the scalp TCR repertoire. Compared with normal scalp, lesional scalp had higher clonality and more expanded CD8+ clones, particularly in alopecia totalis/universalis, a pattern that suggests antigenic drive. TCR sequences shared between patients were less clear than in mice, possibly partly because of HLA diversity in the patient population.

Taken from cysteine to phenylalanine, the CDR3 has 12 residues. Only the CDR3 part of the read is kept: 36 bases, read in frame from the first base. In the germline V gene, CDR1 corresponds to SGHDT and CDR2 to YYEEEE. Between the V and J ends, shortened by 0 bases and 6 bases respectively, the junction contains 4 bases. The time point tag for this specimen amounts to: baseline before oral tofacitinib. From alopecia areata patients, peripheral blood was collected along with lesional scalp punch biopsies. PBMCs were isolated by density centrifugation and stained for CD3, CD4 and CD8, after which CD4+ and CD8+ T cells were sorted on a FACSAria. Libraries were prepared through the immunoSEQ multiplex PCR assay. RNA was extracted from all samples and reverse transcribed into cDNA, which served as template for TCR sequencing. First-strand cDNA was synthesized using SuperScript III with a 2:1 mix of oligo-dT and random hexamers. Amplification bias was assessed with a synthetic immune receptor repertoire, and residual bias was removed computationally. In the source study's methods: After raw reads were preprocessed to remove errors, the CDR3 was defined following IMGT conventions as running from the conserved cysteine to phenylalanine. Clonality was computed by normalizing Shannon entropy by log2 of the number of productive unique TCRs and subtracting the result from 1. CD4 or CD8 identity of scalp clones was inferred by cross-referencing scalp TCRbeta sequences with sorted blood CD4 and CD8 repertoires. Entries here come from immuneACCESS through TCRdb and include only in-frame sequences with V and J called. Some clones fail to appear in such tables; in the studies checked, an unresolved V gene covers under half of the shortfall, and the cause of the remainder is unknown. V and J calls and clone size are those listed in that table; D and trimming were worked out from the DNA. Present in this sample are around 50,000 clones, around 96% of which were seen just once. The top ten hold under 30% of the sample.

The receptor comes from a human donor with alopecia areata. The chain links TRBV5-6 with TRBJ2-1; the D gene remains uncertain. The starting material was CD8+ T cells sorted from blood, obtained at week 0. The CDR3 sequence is CASSLASNEQFF. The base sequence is TGTGCCAGCAGCTTGGCCAGCAATGAGCAGTTCTTC.